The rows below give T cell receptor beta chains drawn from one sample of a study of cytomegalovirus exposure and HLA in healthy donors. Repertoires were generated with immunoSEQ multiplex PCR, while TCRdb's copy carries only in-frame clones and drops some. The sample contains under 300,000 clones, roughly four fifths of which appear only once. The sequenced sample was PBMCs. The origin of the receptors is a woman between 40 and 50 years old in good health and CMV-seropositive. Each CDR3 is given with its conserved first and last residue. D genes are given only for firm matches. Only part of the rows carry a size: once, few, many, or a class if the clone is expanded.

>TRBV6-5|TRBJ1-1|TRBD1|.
CASSADRGDTEAFF
TGTGCCAGCAGTGCGGACAGGGGTGACACTGAAGCTTTCTTT
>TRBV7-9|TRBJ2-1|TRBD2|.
CASSLLAGVYNEQFF
TGTGCCAGCAGCTTACTGGCGGGGGTATACAATGAGCAGTTCTTC
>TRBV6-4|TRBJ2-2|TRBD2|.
CASGREAGYTGELFF
TGTGCCAGCGGAAGGGAAGCGGGATACACCGGGGAGCTGTTTTTT
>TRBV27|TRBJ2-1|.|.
CASSLSGSYYNEQFF
TGTGCCAGCAGTTTATCCGGGAGTTACTACAATGAGCAGTTCTTC
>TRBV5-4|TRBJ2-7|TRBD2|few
CASSLGLAGGNSYEQYF
TGTGCCAGCAGCTTGGGTCTAGCGGGAGGAAACTCCTACGAGCAGTACTTC
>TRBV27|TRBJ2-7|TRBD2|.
CASSLRAAGGLYEQYF
TGTGCCAGCAGTTTAAGGGCGGCGGGAGGGTTGTACGAGCAGTACTTC
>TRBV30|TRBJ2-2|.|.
CAWSVKRNTGELFF
TGTGCCTGGAGTGTAAAGAGAAACACCGGGGAGCTGTTTTTT
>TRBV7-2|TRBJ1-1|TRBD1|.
CASSEPGQGGNTEAFF
TGTGCCAGCAGCGAACCGGGACAGGGCGGAAACACTGAAGCTTTCTTT
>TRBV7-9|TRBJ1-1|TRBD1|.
CATTGGVTEAFF
TGTGCCACCACAGGGGGGGTGACTGAAGCTTTCTTT
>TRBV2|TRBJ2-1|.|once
CASSVSNEQFF
TGTGCCAGCTCGGTTTCCAATGAGCAGTTCTTC
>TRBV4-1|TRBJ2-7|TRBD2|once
CASSLNSGGRMYEQYF
TGCGCCAGCAGCCTAAACAGCGGCGGGAGGATGTACGAGCAGTACTTC
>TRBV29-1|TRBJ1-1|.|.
CSAGETENTEAFF
TGCAGCGCGGGTGAGACAGAGAACACTGAAGCTTTCTTT
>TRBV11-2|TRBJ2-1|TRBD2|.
CASSPGTRYNEQFF
TGTGCCAGCAGCCCGGGGACTAGGTACAATGAGCAGTTCTTC
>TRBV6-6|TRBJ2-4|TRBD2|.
CASSLAGEAKNIQYF
TGTGCCAGCAGTTTGGCGGGAGAGGCCAAAAACATTCAGTACTTC
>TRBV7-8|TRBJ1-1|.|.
CASSSTPYRVNTEAFF
TGTGCCAGCAGCTCCACCCCCTACAGGGTGAACACTGAAGCTTTCTTT
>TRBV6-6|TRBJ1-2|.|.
CASSYGGSYGYTF
TGTGCCAGCAGTTACGGAGGTTCTTATGGCTACACCTTC
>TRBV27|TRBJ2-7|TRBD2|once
CASSLFADAGGVGYEQYF
TGTGCCAGCAGTTTATTTGCCGATGCGGGAGGGGTGGGCTACGAGCAGTACTTC
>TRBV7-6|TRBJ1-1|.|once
CASSLARGGSNTEAFF
TGTGCCAGCAGCTTAGCGCGAGGAGGATCGAACACTGAAGCTTTCTTT
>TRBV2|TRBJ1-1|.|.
CASSEPNLDQAFF
TGTGCCAGCAGTGAACCGAACCTAGATCAAGCTTTCTTT
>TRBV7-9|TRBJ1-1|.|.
CASSLGRGQQNTEAFF
TGTGCCAGCAGCCTAGGACGAGGACAGCAGAACACTGAAGCTTTCTTT
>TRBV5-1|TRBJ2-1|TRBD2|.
CASSLVRAGDTNEQFF
TGCGCCAGCAGCTTGGTACGCGCGGGAGACACCAATGAGCAGTTCTTC
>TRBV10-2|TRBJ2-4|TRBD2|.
CASSPGLAGGELAKNIQYF
TGCGCCAGCAGCCCGGGACTAGCGGGAGGAGAACTAGCCAAAAACATTCAGTACTTC
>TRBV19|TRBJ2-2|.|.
CASSTGVGTGELFF
TGTGCCAGTAGTACAGGGGTAGGGACCGGGGAGCTGTTTTTT
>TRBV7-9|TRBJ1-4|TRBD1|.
CASSLGTGGNEKLFF
TGTGCCAGCAGCTTAGGGACAGGAGGAAATGAAAAACTGTTTTTT
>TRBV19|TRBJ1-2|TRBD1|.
CASSDSGQGNYGYTF
TGTGCCAGTAGTGACTCGGGACAGGGTAACTATGGCTACACCTTC
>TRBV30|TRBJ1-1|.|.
CAWSVPGGGAFF
TGTGCCTGGAGTGTCCCTGGGGGGGGAGCTTTCTTT
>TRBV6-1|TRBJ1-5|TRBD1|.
CASRGTGEQPQHF
TGTGCCAGCAGAGGTACAGGGGAGCAGCCCCAGCATTTT
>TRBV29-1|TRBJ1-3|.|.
CSVVVDNSGNTIYF
TGCAGCGTTGTAGTAGACAACTCTGGAAACACCATATATTTT
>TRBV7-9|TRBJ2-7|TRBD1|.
CASRPGQDYEQYF
TGTGCCAGCAGGCCTGGACAGGACTACGAGCAGTACTTC
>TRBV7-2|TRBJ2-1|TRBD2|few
CASSSRLAGAFQEQFF
TGTGCCAGCAGCTCCAGACTAGCGGGAGCATTTCAGGAGCAGTTCTTC
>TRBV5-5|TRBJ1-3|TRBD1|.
CASRFSSTGGSGNTIYF
TGTGCCAGCAGGTTCTCGTCTACAGGGGGCTCTGGAAACACCATATATTTT
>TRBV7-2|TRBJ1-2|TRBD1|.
CASSPPPSLTGSYGYTF
TGTGCCAGCAGCCCTCCCCCGTCCCTGACAGGGAGCTATGGCTACACCTTC